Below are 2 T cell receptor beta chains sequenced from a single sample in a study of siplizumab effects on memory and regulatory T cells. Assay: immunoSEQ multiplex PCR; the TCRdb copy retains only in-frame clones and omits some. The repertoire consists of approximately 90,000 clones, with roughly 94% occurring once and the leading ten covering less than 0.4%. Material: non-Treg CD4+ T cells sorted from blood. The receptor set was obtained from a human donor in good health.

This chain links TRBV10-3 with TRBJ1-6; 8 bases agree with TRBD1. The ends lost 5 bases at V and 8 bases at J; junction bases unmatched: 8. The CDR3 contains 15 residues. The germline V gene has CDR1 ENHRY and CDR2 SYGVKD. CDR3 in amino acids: CAISSLGQGYSPLHF. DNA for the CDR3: TGTGCCATCAGTTCCCTAGGACAGGGATATTCACCCCTCCACTTT.

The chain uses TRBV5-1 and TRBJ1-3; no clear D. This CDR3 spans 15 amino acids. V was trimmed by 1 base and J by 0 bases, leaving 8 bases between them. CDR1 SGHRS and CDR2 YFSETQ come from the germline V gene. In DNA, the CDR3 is TGCGCCAGCAGCTTGAGTTTGAACTCTGGAAACACCATATATTTT. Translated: CASSLSLNSGNTIYF. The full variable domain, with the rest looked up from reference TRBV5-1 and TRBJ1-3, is KAGVTQTPRYLIKTRGQQVTLSCSPISGHRSVSWYQQTPGQGLQFLFEYFSETQRNKGNFPGRFSGRQFSNSRSEMNVSTLELGDSALYLCASSLSLNSGNTIYFGEGSWLTVV.